The clone carrying this TCR beta chain showed up just a few times. The antigen is not known. The entry originates in a study of post-analysis software for immune sequencing data. On the study more broadly: Relapsing-remitting, secondary progressive and progressive-relapsing forms made up the multiple sclerosis disease courses. Findings and limits, study-wide: Roughly five TRBV segments were significantly more frequent in patients than in controls. TRBV5-6, TRBV5-1 and TRBV20-1 were among these segments. Under F measure analysis, samples from one preparation batch co-clustered strongly. Normalized Chao1 diversity was significantly lower in multiple sclerosis patients than in controls.

This CDR3 spans 13 amino acids. In germline, CDR1 is DFQATT, CDR2 SNEGSKA (reference sequence). The ends lost 6 bases at V and 5 bases at J; junction bases unmatched: 8. Unique molecular identifiers featured in each of the TCR beta cDNA libraries. The T cell input of roughly 0.9 to 10 million gave hundreds of thousands of cDNA molecules. TCRdb called the PCR reads again in MiXCR, with one record for every CDR3 protein. Of over 700,000 distinct CDR3 sequences in the sample, just under 30% are singletons; the top ten hold more than 0.45%. The specimen sequenced was blood. The receptor was isolated from a girl aged 5-17 years with multiple sclerosis. This chain links TRBV20-1 with TRBJ2-5; 8 nucleotides match TRBD2. CDR3 residues: CSAFLGLVETQYF. In nucleotides, the CDR3 is TGCAGTGCCTTTTTGGGACTAGTGGAGACCCAGTACTTC.